The T cell receptor (beta chain) under discussion was sequenced for a study of radiotherapy plus CTLA-4 blockade in lung cancer. This clone showed up just once. Sequenced by immunoSEQ multiplex PCR; TCRdb stores in-frame clones only, minus some. The table records approximately 65,000 clones, 60% to 85% of them present only once. Focal radiation with ipilimumab CTLA-4 blockade was given to patients with chemo-refractory metastatic non-small-cell lung cancer. The TCR originated in a human donor with non-small cell lung cancer who had a complete response to radiotherapy plus ipilimumab. This material consisted of peripheral blood, taken from a patient treated with radiotherapy plus ipilimumab.

The CDR3 DNA sequence: TGTGCCACCAGCAAGGCGGGGGGGACCTACAATGAGCAGTTCTTC. Its translation: CATSKAGGTYNEQFF. The genes are TRBV15 and TRBJ2-1; 9 bases align to TRBD2. Germline loops: CDR1 LNHNV, CDR2 YYDKDF (reference sequence). This CDR3 is built from 15 residues. V trimming: 4 bases; J trimming: 2 bases; junction bases outside the gene matches: 3.